This T cell receptor (beta chain) was obtained from a study of blood T cell repertoires in COVID-19. This CDR3 has 14 amino acids. The V gene end was trimmed by 3 bases and the J gene end by 4 bases; junction bases not matched to a gene: 5. Germline lookup yields CDR1 MNHNS and CDR2 SASEGT. Authors' analysis steps: Amplification from reference gene primers served as the basis for estimated nucleated cell counts. Assay: immunoSEQ multiplex PCR; the TCRdb copy retains only in-frame clones and omits some. The V and J calls and the clone size are those of that table, but D and trimming were determined from the DNA. This table holds fewer than 200,000 clones, roughly 82% found once.

The sequenced sample was PBMCs or T cells enriched from blood (not recorded which). The receptor comes from a woman aged 55-75 years with acute COVID-19. The chain carries TRBV6-1 and TRBJ2-5, with 7 positions matching TRBD1. The CDR3 protein is CASSDVQGIETQYF. Here the CDR3 DNA reads TGTGCCAGCAGTGACGTACAGGGGATAGAGACCCAGTACTTC.